The T cell receptor beta chain under discussion was sequenced for a study of blood T cell repertoires in COVID-19. Unmatched junction bases numbered 6, after V lost 0 bases and J lost 6 bases. Germline CDR1 is SGHTA and CDR2 is FQGNSA. The CDR3 covers 16 residues. TCRdb keeps only in-frame clones here, not all; method: immunoSEQ multiplex PCR. This table holds under 300,000 clones, 85% to 95% found once. The sequenced sample was PBMCs or T cells enriched from blood (not recorded which). The sequence was collected from a woman aged 18-30 years who had recovered from COVID-19. This rearrangement joins TRBV7-2 to TRBJ2-1; 9 nucleotides agree with TRBD2. Here the CDR3 DNA reads TGTGCCAGCAGCTTAGCCGGGACTAGCCTAGGCAATGAGCAGTTCTTC. This translates into CASSLAGTSLGNEQFF.